This T cell receptor (beta chain) is drawn from a study of OX40 agonist ivuxolimab in advanced cancers. The overall study: Prior therapy, whether anti-PD-1, anti-PD-L1 or anti-CTLA-4, was allowed, and roughly 41% had some. Study observations and caveats: The expanded peripheral T cells' antigen specificity was not determined. Some nonresponders additionally presented with little normalized T-cell clonal expansion.

As regards this clone: Its antigen remains unidentified.

The data were produced by immunoSEQ multiplex PCR, yet TCRdb's version contains in-frame clones alone and is incomplete. This sample has approximately 66,000 clones; about 91% occur once, and the top ten carry around 0.56%. The CDR3 loop spans 15 amino acids. Germline CDR1 and CDR2: SGHNT and YYREEE (reference sequence). Unmatched junction bases numbered 6, after V lost 1 base and J lost 5 bases. This TCR was recovered from an adult with an advanced solid tumor such as melanoma, head and neck, liver or kidney cancer. The J gene is TRBJ2-7, the V gene TRBV5-4, with TRBD2 matching 10 bases. Sequences were derived from CD4+ or CD8+ T cells sorted from blood, sampled in a trial of the OX40 agonist ivuxolimab. The CDR3 region has the DNA TGTGCCAGCAGCTTGAAAGCGGGGGGGCGAAACGAGCAGTACTTC. Translation: CASSLKAGGRNEQYF.